These T cell receptor beta chains were read from a single sample in a study of circulating CD8 cells and anti-PD-1 response in melanoma. MiXCR, applied by TCRdb to the reads, yields one record per CDR3 protein. The sample includes some 360 distinct CDR3 sequences, approximately 9% of them seen just once. The specimen was CD8+ T cells from PBMCs, collected at baseline or after one month of anti-PD-1 therapy (not recorded which). Source of these receptors: a human donor with melanoma. Both conserved end residues are part of each CDR3. The D gene is left open where the match is weak. Clone size is given for some rows only: seen once, a few or many times, or a class if the clone is expanded.

large	TRBV19	TRBJ2-7	.	TGTGCCAGTAGTACCCACGAAGGGGAGAGCTCCTACGAGCAGTACTTC	CASSTHEGESSYEQYF
few	TRBV9	TRBJ2-1	TRBD1	TGTGCCAGCAGCGTAGGGCATGGACAGGGGAACTACAATGAGCAGTTCTTC	CASSVGHGQGNYNEQFF
medium-sized	TRBV29-1	TRBJ2-2	.	TGCAGCGTTGCCGCAGGGGACACCGGGGAGCTGTTTTTT	CSVAAGDTGELFF
large	TRBV6-5	TRBJ2-1	TRBD2	TGTGCCAGCAGTTACTTGGGACTAGCGGAGTACAATGAGCAGTTCTTC	CASSYLGLAEYNEQFF
large	TRBV5-5	TRBJ1-1	.	TGTGCCAGCAGTCTGGACTGGAACACTGAAGCTTTCTTT	CASSLDWNTEAFF
.	TRBV5-1	TRBJ2-7	TRBD2	TGCGCCAGCAGCCCAGAGCGGGGCCCTAGCCACGAGCAGTACTTC	CASSPERGPSHEQYF
hyperexpanded	TRBV28	TRBJ2-3	.	TGTGCCAGCAGTTTTCCGGTCGGGCCTAGCACAGATACGCAGTATTTT	CASSFPVGPSTDTQYF
medium-sized	TRBV15	TRBJ2-3	TRBD2	TGTGCCACCAGCAGAAGGACTAGCGGGAGTGATACGCAGTATTTT	CATSRRTSGSDTQYF
medium-sized	TRBV7-2	TRBJ2-1	.	TGTGCCAGCAGCTACGACTTGCGGGTGGTATACAATGAGCAGTTCTTC	CASSYDLRVVYNEQFF
.	TRBV5-4	TRBJ2-5	.	TGTGCCAGCAGCCACACGGGACTCGGGAGAGAGACCCAGTACTTC	CASSHTGLGRETQYF
medium-sized	TRBV25-1	TRBJ2-2	.	TGTGCCAGCAGTGACGGGGAGCTGTTTTTT	CASSDGELFF
large	TRBV7-3	TRBJ1-1	.	TGTGCCAGCAGCTTAACCGGGAGGGTTGCTGAAGCTTTCTTT	CASSLTGRVAEAFF
hyperexpanded	TRBV2	TRBJ1-5	.	TGTGCCAGCGAATCCCGTCCGGTTTATAGCAATCAGCCCCAGCATTTT	CASESRPVYSNQPQHF
medium-sized	TRBV19	TRBJ2-7	.	TGTGCCAGTAGTATAGATCACGGGAGTGGCGAGCAGTACTTC	CASSIDHGSGEQYF
medium-sized	TRBV10-3	TRBJ1-1	TRBD1	TGTGCCATCAGCCTCCGGACAGGGGCAACTGAAGCTTTCTTT	CAISLRTGATEAFF
medium-sized	TRBV20-1	TRBJ1-5	TRBD1	TGCAGTGCTAGTACAGGGGGCGGCCCACGGTCCCAGCATTTT	CSASTGGGPRSQHF
medium-sized	TRBV27	TRBJ1-2	.	TGTGCCAGCAGTTTTCACCGGTTGTATGGCTACACCTTC	CASSFHRLYGYTF
.	TRBV28	TRBJ2-2	.	TGTGCCAGCAGTCTTGGTCGGGAGCTGTGCTTT	CASSLGRELCF
large	TRBV7-2	TRBJ1-6	.	TGTGCCAGCAGCTTAGGGGTCATAAGGGGCGCCTATAATTCACCCCTCCACTTT	CASSLGVIRGAYNSPLHF
few	TRBV28	TRBJ2-1	.	TGTGCCAGCAGCGTCGAGCCCAACAATGAGCAGTTCTTC	CASSVEPNNEQFF
medium-sized	TRBV28	TRBJ2-2	.	TGTGCCAGCAGTTTTATTGGGGGGCGCGGCGGGGAGCTGTTTTTT	CASSFIGGRGGELFF
large	TRBV12-5	TRBJ1-2	TRBD1	TGTGCTAGTGGTTCGGACAGGGACTTCAACTATGGCTACACCTTC	CASGSDRDFNYGYTF
large	TRBV2	TRBJ2-2	.	TGTGCCAGCAGCTCAGGAAAGCTGATTCCCGGGGAGCTGTTTTTT	CASSSGKLIPGELFF
large	TRBV28	TRBJ2-1	.	TGTGCCAGCAGCCCCAATTTGAATGAGCAGTTCTTC	CASSPNLNEQFF
medium-sized	TRBV11-1	TRBJ2-2	.	TGTGCCTCGTCCTTCTGGGGCGGGACAGAGAATGGCGGGGAGCTGTTTTTT	CASSFWGGTENGGELFF
medium-sized	TRBV28	TRBJ2-7	.	TGTGCCACAACGGAAGGGTCCTACGAGCAGTACTTC	CATTEGSYEQYF
medium-sized	TRBV7-2	TRBJ2-7	.	TGTGCCAGCAGCTTAGTAGGCGGGATCTACGAGCAGTACTTC	CASSLVGGIYEQYF
medium-sized	TRBV28	TRBJ1-6	.	TGTGCCAGCAGTTCCGGCACCGGGGATTCACCCCTCCACTTT	CASSSGTGDSPLHF
medium-sized	TRBV20-1	TRBJ2-2	.	TGCAGTGCTCCGACCCGTAGGGGCACCGGGGAGCTGTTTTTT	CSAPTRRGTGELFF
large	TRBV27	TRBJ2-5	.	TGTGCCAGCAGTCCCTCCCGACGGGGGACCCAGTACTTC	CASSPSRRGTQYF